Below, one T cell receptor beta chain is given with its context. Its cognate antigen is unknown. This entry comes from a study of blood T cells in healthy people across ages. Notes on the study in general: Older age coincided with a roughly linear decline in TCR beta diversity per million T cells.

V gave up 6 bases and J gave up 3 bases; unmatched junction bases: 4. This CDR3 contains 13 residues. Germline CDR1 SGHAT, CDR2 FQNNGV. Donors were healthy Caucasian individuals from Russia aged roughly 6 to 100. Samples each had at least 5 micrograms of total RNA extracted. A sample-barcoded 5' primer and a J-beta primer mix were used in a second PCR of about 6 to 12 cycles. TCRdb re-called the 5' RACE reads with MiXCR, one entry per CDR3 protein. The sample holds around 1,800,000 distinct CDR3 sequences, 39% seen once. The sequence derives from a human donor in good health. The rearrangement joins TRBV11-2 to TRBJ2-7, with 8 nucleotides matching TRBD1. Sample: blood. CDR3 amino acids: CASRDRVGYEQYF. DNA of the CDR3: TGTGCCAGCAGGGACAGGGTGGGCTACGAGCAGTACTTC.